This T cell receptor beta chain came from a study of cytomegalovirus exposure and HLA in healthy donors. General study results and limits: The investigators catalogued some 150 TCR beta chains as cytomegalovirus-associated. A few chains tied to CMV proved CMV antigen-specific in vitro. It was shown in a later analysis that HLA-associated TCR beta chains were more clonally expanded than other, equally common chains.

V shed 8 bases and J 6 bases; nucleotides not matched to a gene: 10. CDR1 MNHEY and CDR2 SVGAGI come from the germline V gene. This CDR3 contains 14 residues. As concerns this clone: The target antigen is unknown.

The PCR contained 60 Vbeta and 13 Jbeta primers. Profiling relied on immunoSEQ multiplex PCR, and the TCRdb table lists in-frame clones only, not all of them. In the table there are some 180,000 clones, roughly 85% of which are singletons. This receptor was identified in a woman aged 50 to 65 in good health and CMV-seronegative. Sequencing was performed on PBMCs. This chain links TRBV6-5 with TRBJ2-1; 7 bases line up with TRBD1. The DNA of the CDR3 is TGTGCCAGCCAAGACAGGGTAGCAGTCAATGAGCAGTTCTTC. It specifies CASQDRVAVNEQFF.